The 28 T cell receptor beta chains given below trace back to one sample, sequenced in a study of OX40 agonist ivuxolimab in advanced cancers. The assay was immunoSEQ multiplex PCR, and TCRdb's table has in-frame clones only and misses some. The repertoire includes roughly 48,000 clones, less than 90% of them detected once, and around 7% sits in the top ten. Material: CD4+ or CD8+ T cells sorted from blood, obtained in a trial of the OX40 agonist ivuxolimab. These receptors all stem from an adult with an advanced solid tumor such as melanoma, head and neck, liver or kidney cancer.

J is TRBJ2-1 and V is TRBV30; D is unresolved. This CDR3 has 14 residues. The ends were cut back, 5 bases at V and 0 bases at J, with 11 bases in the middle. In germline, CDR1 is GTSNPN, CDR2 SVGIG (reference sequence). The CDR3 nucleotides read TGTGCCTGGCTTCAGGTCGGCTCCTACAATGAGCAGTTCTTC. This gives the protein CAWLQVGSYNEQFF.

CDR3 region: CASSQDRRLSGNTIYF. In nucleotides, the CDR3 is TGTGCCAGCAGCCAAGATCGGCGGCTCTCTGGAAACACCATATATTTT. The chain employs TRBV4-2 and TRBJ1-3; no reliable D call. The germline V gene encodes CDR1 LGHNA and CDR2 YNFKEQ. This CDR3 spans 16 amino acids. Trimming took off 0 bases at V and 0 bases at J, with 9 bases between the two ends.

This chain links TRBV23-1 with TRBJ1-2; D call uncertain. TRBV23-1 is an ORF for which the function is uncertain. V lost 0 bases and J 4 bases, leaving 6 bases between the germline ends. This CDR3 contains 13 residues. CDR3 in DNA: TGCGCCAGCAGTCAATCGTGGAGCTATGGCTACACCTTC. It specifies CASSQSWSYGYTF.

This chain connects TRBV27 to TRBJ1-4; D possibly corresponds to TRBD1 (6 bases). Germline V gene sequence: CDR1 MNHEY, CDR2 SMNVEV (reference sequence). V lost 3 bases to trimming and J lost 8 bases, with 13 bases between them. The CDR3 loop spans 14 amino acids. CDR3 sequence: CASSFTGTQEKLFF. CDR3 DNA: TGTGCCAGCAGTTTCACAGGGACACAGGAAAAACTGTTTTTT.

CDR3 protein: CASSSGLAEGRSGELFF. The CDR3 DNA follows: TGTGCCAGCAGCTCGGGACTAGCCGAGGGGAGGTCCGGGGAGCTGTTTTTT. The chain recombines TRBV5-4 with TRBJ2-2; TRBD2 matches 9 bases. CDR1 SGHNT and CDR2 YYREEE come from the germline V gene (reference sequence). There are 17 residues in the CDR3. V shed 3 bases and J 6 bases; nucleotides not matched to a gene: 12.

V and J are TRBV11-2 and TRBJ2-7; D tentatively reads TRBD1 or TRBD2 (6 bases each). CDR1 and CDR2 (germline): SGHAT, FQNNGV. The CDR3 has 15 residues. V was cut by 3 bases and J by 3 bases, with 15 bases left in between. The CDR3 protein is CASSFSGEDIYEQYF. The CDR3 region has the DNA TGTGCCAGCAGCTTTTCAGGGGAGGACATCTACGAGCAGTACTTC.

CDR3 sequence reads: CAISESTVYGYTF. CDR3 coding DNA: TGTGCCATCAGTGAGTCGACGGTCTATGGCTACACCTTC. V gene TRBV10-3 combines with J gene TRBJ1-2, with unresolved D. This CDR3 region has 13 residues. Trimming stripped 0 bases from V and 4 bases from J, with 6 bases between. Germline CDR1 is ENHRY and CDR2 is SYGVKD.

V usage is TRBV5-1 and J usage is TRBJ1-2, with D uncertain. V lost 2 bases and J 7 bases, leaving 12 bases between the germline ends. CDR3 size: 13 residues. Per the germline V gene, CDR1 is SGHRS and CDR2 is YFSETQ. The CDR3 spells CASSFGDAGGYTF. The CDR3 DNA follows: TGCGCCAGCAGCTTCGGGGATGCGGGTGGCTACACCTTC.

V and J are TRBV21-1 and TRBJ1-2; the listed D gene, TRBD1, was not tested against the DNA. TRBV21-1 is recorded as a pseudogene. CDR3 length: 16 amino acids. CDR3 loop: CASSKGGVQTLYGYTF. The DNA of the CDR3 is TGTGCCAGCAGCAAAGGGGGCGTACAGACCCTATATGGCTACACCTTC.

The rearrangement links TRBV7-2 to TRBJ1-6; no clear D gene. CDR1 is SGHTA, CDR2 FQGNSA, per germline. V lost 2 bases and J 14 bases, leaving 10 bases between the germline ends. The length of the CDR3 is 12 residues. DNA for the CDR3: TGTGCCAGCAGCTTAATCGTCCAGTCCCTCCACTTT. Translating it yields CASSLIVQSLHF.

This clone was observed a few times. The CDR3 bases are TGTGCCAGCAGCTTGGTTAGGGGGAGAGACGGGGAGCTGTTTTTT. Encoded protein: CASSLVRGRDGELFF. The V call is TRBV5-4, the J call TRBJ2-2; tentatively, D is TRBD1 (6 bases). The V end was cut by 0 bases, the J end by 7 bases, with 13 bases between. The CDR3 extends over 15 amino acids. Germline-derived CDR1 and CDR2 are SGHNT and YYREEE (reference sequence).

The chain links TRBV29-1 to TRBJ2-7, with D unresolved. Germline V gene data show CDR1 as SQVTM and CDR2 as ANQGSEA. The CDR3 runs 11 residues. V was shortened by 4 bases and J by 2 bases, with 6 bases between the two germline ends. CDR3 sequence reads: CSVVGTYEQYF. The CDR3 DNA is TGCAGCGTTGTCGGCACCTACGAGCAGTACTTC.

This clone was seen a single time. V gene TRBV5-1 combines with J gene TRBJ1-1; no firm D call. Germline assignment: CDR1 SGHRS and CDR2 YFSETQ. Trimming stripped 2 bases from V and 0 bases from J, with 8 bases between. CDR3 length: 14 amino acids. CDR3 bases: TGCGCCAGCAGCTTCCGGCCTATGAACACTGAAGCTTTCTTT. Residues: CASSFRPMNTEAFF.

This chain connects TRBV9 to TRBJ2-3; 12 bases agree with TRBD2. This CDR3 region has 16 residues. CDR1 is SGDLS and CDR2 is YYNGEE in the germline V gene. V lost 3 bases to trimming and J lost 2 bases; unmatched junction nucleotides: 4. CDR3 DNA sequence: TGTGCCAGCAGCGGAGGACTAGCGGGGTACACAGATACGCAGTATTTT. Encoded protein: CASSGGLAGYTDTQYF. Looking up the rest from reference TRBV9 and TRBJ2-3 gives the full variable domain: DSGVTQTPKHLITATGQRVTLRCSPRSGDLSVYWYQQSLDQGLQFLIQYYNGEERAKGNILERFSAQQFPDLHSELNLSSLELGDSALYFCASSGGLAGYTDTQYFGPGTRLTVL.

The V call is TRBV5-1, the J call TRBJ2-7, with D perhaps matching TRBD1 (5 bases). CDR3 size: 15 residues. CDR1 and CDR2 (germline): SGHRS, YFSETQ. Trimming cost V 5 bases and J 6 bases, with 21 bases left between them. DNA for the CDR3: TGCGCCAGCAGTGTTGGGCAGGGTAGTTTGGGCGAGCAGTACTTC. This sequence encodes CASSVGQGSLGEQYF.

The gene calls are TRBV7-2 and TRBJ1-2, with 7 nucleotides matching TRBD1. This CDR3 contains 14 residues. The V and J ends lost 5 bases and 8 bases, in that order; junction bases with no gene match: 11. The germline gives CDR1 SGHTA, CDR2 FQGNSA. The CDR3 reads CASSRPDRSSGYTF. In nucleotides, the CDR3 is TGTGCCAGCAGCCGACCGGACAGGTCGTCCGGCTACACCTTC.

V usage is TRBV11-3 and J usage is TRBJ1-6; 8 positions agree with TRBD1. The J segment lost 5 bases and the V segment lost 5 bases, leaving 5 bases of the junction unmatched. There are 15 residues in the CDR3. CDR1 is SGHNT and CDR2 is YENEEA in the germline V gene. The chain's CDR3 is CASSAGQGDNSPLHF. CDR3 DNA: TGTGCCAGCAGCGCAGGACAGGGAGATAATTCACCCCTCCACTTT.

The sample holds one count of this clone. CDR3 sequence: CASSYSPGAGNTIYF. In nucleotides, the CDR3 is TGTGCCAGCAGTTACTCGCCCGGGGCTGGAAACACCATATATTTT. The V and J genes are TRBV6-6 and TRBJ1-3; D is undetermined. The germline V gene has CDR1 MNHNY and CDR2 SVGAGI (reference sequence). CDR3 length: 15 residues. Trimming left V 0 bases short and J 2 bases short, with 8 bases between.

This CDR3 reads CASGWGDQPQHF. DNA of the CDR3: TGTGCCAGCGGATGGGGTGATCAGCCCCAGCATTTT. This chain links TRBV7-9 with TRBJ1-5; D unclear. Germline assignment: CDR1 SEHNR and CDR2 FQNEAQ (reference sequence). Trimming shortened V by 8 bases and J by 5 bases, and 10 bases separated the two germline ends. The CDR3 is made up of 12 amino acids.

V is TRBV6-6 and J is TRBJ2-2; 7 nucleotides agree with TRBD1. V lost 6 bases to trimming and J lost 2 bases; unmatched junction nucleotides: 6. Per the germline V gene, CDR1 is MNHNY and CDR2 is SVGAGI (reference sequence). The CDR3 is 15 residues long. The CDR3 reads CASRPGQLNTGELFF. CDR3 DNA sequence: TGTGCCAGCAGACCGGGACAGTTAAACACCGGGGAGCTGTTTTTT.

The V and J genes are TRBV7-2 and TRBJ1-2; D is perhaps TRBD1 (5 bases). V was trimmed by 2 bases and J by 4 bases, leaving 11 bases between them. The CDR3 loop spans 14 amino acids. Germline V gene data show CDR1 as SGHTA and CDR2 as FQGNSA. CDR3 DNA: TGTGCCAGCAGCTTAAAGGGACTTGCCTATGGCTACACCTTC. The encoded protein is CASSLKGLAYGYTF.

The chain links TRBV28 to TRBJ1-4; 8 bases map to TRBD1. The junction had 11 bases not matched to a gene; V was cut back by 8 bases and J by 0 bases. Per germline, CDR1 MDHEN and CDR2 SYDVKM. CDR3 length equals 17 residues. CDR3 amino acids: CASCRDRTIATNEKLFF. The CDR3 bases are TGTGCCAGCTGTAGGGACAGGACAATTGCAACTAATGAAAAACTGTTTTTT.

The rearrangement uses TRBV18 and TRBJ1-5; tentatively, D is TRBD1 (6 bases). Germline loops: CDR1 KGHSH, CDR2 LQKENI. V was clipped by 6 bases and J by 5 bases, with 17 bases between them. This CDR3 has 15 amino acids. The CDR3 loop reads CASSLTGTGDQPQHF. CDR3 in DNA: TGTGCCAGCTCCCTCACAGGGACGGGCGATCAGCCCCAGCATTTT.

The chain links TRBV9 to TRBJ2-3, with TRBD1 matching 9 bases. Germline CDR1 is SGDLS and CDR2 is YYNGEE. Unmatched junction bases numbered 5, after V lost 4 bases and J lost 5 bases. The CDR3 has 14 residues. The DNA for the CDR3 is TGTGCCAGCAGCATAGGGACAGGGATAGATACGCAGTATTTT. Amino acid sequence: CASSIGTGIDTQYF.

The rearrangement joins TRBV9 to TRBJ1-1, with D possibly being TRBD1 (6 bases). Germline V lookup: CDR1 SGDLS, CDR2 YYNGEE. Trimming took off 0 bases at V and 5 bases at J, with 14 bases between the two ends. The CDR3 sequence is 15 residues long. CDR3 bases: TGTGCCAGCAGCGTAGGGGGGCAGGTTGGGACTGAAGCTTTCTTT. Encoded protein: CASSVGGQVGTEAFF.

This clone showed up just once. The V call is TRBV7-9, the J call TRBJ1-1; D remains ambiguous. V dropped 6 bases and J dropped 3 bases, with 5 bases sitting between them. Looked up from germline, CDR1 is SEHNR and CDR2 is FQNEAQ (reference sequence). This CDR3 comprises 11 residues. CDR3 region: CASRTDTEAFF. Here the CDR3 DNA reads TGTGCCAGCAGGACCGACACTGAAGCTTTCTTT.

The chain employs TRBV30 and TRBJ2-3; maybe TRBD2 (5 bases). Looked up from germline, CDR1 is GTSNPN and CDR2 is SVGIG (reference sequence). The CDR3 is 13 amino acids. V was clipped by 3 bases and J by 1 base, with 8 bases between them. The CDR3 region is CAWRLAGTDTQYF. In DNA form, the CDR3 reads TGTGCCTGGAGGCTAGCTGGCACAGATACGCAGTATTTT.

The CDR3: CASSPPSGSYNEQFF. The CDR3, as DNA: TGTGCCAGCTCACCACCAAGTGGCTCCTACAATGAGCAGTTCTTC. This chain links TRBV18 with TRBJ2-1; D gene ambiguous. CDR1 is KGHSH and CDR2 is LQKENI in the germline V gene. Trimming cost V 0 bases and J 0 bases, with 6 bases left between them. This CDR3 comprises 15 residues.